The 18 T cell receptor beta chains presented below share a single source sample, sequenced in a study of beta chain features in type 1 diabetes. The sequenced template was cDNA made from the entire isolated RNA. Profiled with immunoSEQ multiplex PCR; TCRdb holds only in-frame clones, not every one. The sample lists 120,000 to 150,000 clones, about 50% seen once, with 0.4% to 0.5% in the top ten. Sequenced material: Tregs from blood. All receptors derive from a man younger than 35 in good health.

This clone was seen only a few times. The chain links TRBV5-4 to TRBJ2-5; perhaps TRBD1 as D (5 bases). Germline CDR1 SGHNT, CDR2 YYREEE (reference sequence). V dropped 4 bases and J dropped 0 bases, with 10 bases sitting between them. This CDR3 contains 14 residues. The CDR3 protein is CASSAGHNQETQYF. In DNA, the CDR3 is TGTGCCAGCAGCGCCGGACACAACCAAGAGACCCAGTACTTC.

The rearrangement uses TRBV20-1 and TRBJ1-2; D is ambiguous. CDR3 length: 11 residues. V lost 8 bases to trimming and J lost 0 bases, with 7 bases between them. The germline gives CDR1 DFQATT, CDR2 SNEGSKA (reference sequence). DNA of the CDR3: TGCAGTTGTCGGGCTAACTATGGCTACACCTTC. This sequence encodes CSCRANYGYTF.

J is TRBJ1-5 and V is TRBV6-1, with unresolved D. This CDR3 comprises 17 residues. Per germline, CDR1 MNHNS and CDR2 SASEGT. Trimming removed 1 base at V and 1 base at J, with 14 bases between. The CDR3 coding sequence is TGTGCCAGCAGTGAAGAGAGAGGGATAAGGAGCAATCAGCCCCAGCATTTT. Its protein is CASSEERGIRSNQPQHF.

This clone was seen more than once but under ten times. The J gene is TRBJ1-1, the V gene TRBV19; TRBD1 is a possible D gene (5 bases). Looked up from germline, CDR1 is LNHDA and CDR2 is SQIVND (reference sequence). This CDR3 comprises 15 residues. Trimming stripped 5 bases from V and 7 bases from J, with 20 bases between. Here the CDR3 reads CASSSRWRGRNEAFF. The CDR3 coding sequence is TGTGCCAGTAGTTCCCGGTGGAGGGGAAGGAATGAAGCTTTCTTT.

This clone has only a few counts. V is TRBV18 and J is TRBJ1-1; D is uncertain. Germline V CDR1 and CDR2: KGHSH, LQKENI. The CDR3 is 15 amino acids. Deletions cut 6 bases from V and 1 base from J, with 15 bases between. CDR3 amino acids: CASSPGFTPNTEAFF. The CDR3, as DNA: TGTGCCAGCTCCCCCGGGTTTACTCCGAACACTGAAGCTTTCTTT.

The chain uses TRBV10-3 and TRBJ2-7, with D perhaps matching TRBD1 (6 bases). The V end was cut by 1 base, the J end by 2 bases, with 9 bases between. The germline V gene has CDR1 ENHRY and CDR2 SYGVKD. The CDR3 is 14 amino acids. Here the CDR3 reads CAISEWTDTYEQYF. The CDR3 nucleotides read TGTGCCATCAGTGAGTGGACAGATACCTACGAGCAGTACTTC.

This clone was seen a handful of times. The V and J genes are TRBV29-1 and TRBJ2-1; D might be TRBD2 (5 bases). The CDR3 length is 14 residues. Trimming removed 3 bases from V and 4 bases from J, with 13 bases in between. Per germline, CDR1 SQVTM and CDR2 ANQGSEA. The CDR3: CSVDRRSTYNEQFF. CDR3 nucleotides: TGCAGCGTTGATCGGAGGAGCACGTACAATGAGCAGTTCTTC.

The CDR3 sequence: CASSTPGLAGGPNEQFF. The CDR3 nucleotides are TGTGCCAGCAGCACCCCGGGACTAGCGGGGGGGCCCAATGAGCAGTTCTTC. V is TRBV7-2 and J is TRBJ2-1, with 16 bases aligning to TRBD2. The junction had 7 bases not matched to a gene; V was cut back by 5 bases and J by 6 bases. The length of the CDR3 is 17 residues. In germline, CDR1 is SGHTA, CDR2 FQGNSA.

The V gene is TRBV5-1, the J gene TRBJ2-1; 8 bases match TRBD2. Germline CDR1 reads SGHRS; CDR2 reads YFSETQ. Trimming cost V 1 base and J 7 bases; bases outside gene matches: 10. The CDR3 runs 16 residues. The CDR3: CASSLRRLAGSNEQFF. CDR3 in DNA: TGCGCCAGCAGCTTGAGACGTCTAGCGGGTAGTAATGAGCAGTTCTTC.

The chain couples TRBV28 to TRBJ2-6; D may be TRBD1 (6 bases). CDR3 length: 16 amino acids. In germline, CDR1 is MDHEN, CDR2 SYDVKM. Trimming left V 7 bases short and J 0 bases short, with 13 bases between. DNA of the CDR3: TGTGCCAGCACCTCGACAGGCCCCTCTGGGGCCAACGTCCTGACTTTC. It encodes CASTSTGPSGANVLTF.

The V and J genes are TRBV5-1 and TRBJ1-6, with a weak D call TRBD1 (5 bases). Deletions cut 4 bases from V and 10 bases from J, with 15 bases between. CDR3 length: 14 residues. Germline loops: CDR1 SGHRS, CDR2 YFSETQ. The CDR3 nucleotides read TGCGCCAGCAGCACTGGGACTCCGAGGTCACCCCTCCACTTT. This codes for CASSTGTPRSPLHF.

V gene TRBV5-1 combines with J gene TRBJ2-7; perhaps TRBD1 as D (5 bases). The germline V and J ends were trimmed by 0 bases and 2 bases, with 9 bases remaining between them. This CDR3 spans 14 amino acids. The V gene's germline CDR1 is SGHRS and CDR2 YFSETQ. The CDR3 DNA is TGCGCCAGCAGCTTGGTCTCAGGGACCTACGAGCAGTACTTC. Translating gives CASSLVSGTYEQYF.

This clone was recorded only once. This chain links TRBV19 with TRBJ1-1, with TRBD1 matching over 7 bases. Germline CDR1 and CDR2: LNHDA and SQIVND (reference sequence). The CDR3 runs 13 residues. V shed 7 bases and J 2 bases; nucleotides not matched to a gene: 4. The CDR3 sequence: CASIDRDNTEAFF. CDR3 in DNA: TGTGCCAGTATCGACAGGGATAACACTGAAGCTTTCTTT.

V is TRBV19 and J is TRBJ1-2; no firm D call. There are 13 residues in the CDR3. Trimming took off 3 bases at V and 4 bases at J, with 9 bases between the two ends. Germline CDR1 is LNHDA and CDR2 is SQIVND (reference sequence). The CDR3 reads CASSIKLFYGYTF. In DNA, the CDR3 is TGTGCCAGTAGTATTAAGCTTTTCTATGGCTACACCTTC.

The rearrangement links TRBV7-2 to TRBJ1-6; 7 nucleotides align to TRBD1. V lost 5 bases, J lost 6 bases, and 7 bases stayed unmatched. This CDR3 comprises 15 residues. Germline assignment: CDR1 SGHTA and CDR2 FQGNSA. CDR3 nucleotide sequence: TGTGCCAGCAGCCCGAATCAGGGGGTTAATTCACCCCTCCACTTT. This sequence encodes CASSPNQGVNSPLHF.

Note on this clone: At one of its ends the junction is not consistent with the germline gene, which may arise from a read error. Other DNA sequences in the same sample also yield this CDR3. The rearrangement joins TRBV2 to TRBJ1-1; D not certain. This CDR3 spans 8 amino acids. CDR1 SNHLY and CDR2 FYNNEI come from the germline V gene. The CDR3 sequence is CASSLAFF. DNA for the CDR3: TGTGCCAGCAGCCTAGCTTTCTTC.

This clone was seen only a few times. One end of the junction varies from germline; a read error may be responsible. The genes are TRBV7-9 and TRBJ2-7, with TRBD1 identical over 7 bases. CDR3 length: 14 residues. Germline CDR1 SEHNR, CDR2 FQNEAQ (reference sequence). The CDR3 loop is CASSVTGVSHEQYF. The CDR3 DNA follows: TGTGCCAGCAGCGTTACAGGGGTCTCCCACGAGCAGTACTTC.

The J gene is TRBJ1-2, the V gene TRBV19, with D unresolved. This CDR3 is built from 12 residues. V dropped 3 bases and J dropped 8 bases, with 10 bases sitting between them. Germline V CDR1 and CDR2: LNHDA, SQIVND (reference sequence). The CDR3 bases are TGTGCCAGTAGTATCTTTCCGAGAGGCTACACCTTC. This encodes CASSIFPRGYTF. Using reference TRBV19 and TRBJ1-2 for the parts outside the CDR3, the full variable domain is DGGITQSPKYLFRKEGQNVTLSCEQNLNHDAMYWYRQDPGQGLRLIYYSQIVNDFQKGDIAEGYSVSREKKESFPLTVTSAQKNPTAFYLCASSIFPRGYTFGSGTRLTVV.